The 8 T cell receptor beta chains presented below share a single source sample, sequenced in a study of T cell clonotyping in hematopoietic cell transplantation. Sequencing used immunoSEQ multiplex PCR; TCRdb keeps in-frame clones, though not all of them. The sample carries approximately 44,000 clones, around 80% recorded once. The time point: recipient sample about 28 days before transplant, after cytoreduction. The sample consisted of peripheral blood mononuclear cells, taken before stem cell transplant. The receptors come from a man aged 55 to 70 with myelodysplastic syndrome. Some clones in this sample may be carry-over from other donors' samples.

The V and J genes are TRBV5-8 and TRBJ2-2, with a tentative D call TRBD1 (6 bases). The CDR3 sequence is 15 residues long. V shed 2 bases and J shed 3 bases, with 11 bases lying between them. Germline CDR1 reads SGHTS; CDR2 reads YDEGEE. The CDR3 coding sequence is TGTGCCAGCAGCTTATTCAGGGGTGACACCGGGGAGCTGTTTTTT. This gives the protein CASSLFRGDTGELFF.

The chain employs TRBV18 and TRBJ2-3, with 7 nucleotides matching TRBD2. From germline, CDR1 is KGHSH and CDR2 LQKENI. V dropped 3 bases and J dropped 2; count of bases not matched to a gene: 5. The CDR3 contains 15 residues. This CDR3 reads CASSPGGGLTDTQYF. The CDR3 region has the DNA TGTGCCAGCTCACCGGGCGGGGGTCTCACAGATACGCAGTATTTT.

V gene TRBV7-2 combines with J gene TRBJ2-7, with D hard to call. With 1 base removed from V and 2 bases from J, the gap between germline ends came to 15 bases. The CDR3 covers 16 residues. CDR1 and CDR2 from the germline V gene are SGHTA and FQGNSA. CDR3 in amino acids: CASSLVPLGSTYEQYF. CDR3 DNA sequence: TGTGCCAGCAGCTTAGTCCCCCTTGGCAGTACCTACGAGCAGTACTTC.

This clone was detected a few times. CDR3 in DNA: TGCGCCAGCAGCCAAGCACAGGGGGCAAGAAACACCATATATTTT. This codes for CASSQAQGARNTIYF. This rearrangement joins TRBV4-3 to TRBJ1-3; 9 bases are a match to TRBD1. Trimming cost V 1 base and J 5 bases; bases outside gene matches: 3. CDR1 LGHNA and CDR2 YSLEER come from the germline V gene. CDR3 length: 15 amino acids.

The chain carries TRBV11-2 and TRBJ2-7, with D possibly matching TRBD2 (6 bases). With 5 bases removed from V and 6 bases from J, the gap between germline ends came to 20 bases. Germline V lookup: CDR1 SGHAT, CDR2 FQNNGV. The CDR3 is 15 residues long. CDR3 nucleotides: TGTGCCAGCAGCCCTGAGGGGCGGGTGGGGGGCGAGCAGTACTTC. This codes for CASSPEGRVGGEQYF.

This clone was counted only a few times. The rearrangement links TRBV10-3 to TRBJ2-4, with 9 positions matching TRBD1. V was pared by 2 bases and J by 1 base, with 3 bases of the junction left unmatched. Per the germline V gene, CDR1 is ENHRY and CDR2 is SYGVKD. The CDR3 runs 16 residues. The CDR3 protein is CAISETGGLAKNIQYF. The CDR3 region has the DNA TGTGCCATCAGTGAGACAGGGGGCCTCGCCAAAAACATTCAGTACTTC.

V is TRBV6-5 and J is TRBJ1-2; D gene ambiguous. The CDR3 totals 14 residues. The V end was cut by 10 bases, the J end by 7 bases, with 22 bases between. Germline V gives CDR1 MNHEY, CDR2 SVGAGI. The CDR3 nucleotides read TGTGCCACCCAGGACGGCCCCCGAGTGGGTGGCTACACCTTC. Amino acid sequence: CATQDGPRVGGYTF.

The table lists this clone with a few counts. The V gene is TRBV19, the J gene TRBJ1-2; D perhaps matches TRBD1 (5 bases). Germline-derived CDR1 and CDR2 are LNHDA and SQIVND (reference sequence). Deletions cut 3 bases from V and 4 bases from J, with 9 bases between. The CDR3 covers 13 residues. CDR3 sequence: CASSMGRGYGYTF. The CDR3 coding sequence is TGTGCCAGTAGTATGGGGCGCGGCTATGGCTACACCTTC.